This T cell receptor beta chain was sequenced for a study of CD8+CD57+ T cells in acquired aplastic anemia (dated by TCRdb to between 2018 and 2020). Background on the whole study: On average, sorted CD4+ and CD8+ cells yielded around 3.5 ug of extracted DNA, with a range of about 0.18 to 27.4 ug. An average of approximately 9.8 million reads for CD4+ cells and under 13 million reads for CD8+ cells was obtained from healthy donor samples. Overall study outcomes, separate from this receptor: No significant difference in CD8+ Simpson's diversity was found between patients and healthy controls (P=0.060). Although under 35 CD8+ CDR3 sequences were shared by patients and controls, these sequences appeared highly expressed in patients and within the immunodominant clones of patients.

Genomic DNA was used as template for profiling of TCR beta VDJ combinations and CDR3 sequences. TCR repertoire sequencing was run on an Illumina HiSeq 2000. The authors' analysis ran thus. Repertoires were assessed using TRBV/TRBJ rearrangement plots, CDR3 size and DJ length profiles, and Simpson's diversity index. The immunodominant clone was defined as the most abundant DNA sequence in deep sequencing data. CDR3 amino acid sequences were screened for sharing across subjects and were compared with published repertoires and the VDJdb database. TCRdb cleaned the public reads at Q25 with fastp, built clones with MiXCR and kept in-frame beta chains. For every CDR3 protein sequence, its rows merge into one entry that carries the most common genes and DNA. V and J calls and clone size were set by TCRdb, not the authors. This sample has about 190,000 distinct CDR3 sequences in its table, and approximately 52% of those were observed once. Of the sample, about 15% is held by the ten largest clones.

CDR1 ENHRY and CDR2 SYGVKD were looked up in the germline V gene. The CDR3 covers 15 residues, taking in both the cysteine and the phenylalanine. Only the CDR3 DNA stays, 45 bases, in frame from base 1. V sheds 10 bases and J sheds 4 bases, leaving 20 bases between their ends. With regard to this clonotype: Its antigen is currently not known. Qualities for individual bases were not recorded, and no much larger clone is one base off.

In this study, sorted CD4+ and CD8+ T cells from the blood of healthy subjects and of severe aplastic anemia patients had their TCR repertoires deep-sequenced. Ficoll-Paque density gradient centrifugation was used to isolate peripheral blood mononuclear cells. Before DNA was extracted, CD4+ and CD8+ T cells were sorted using either FACS or magnetic beads. The chain joins TRBV10-3 to TRBJ1-5; the D region possibly corresponds to TRBD1 (6 bases align). The origin of this receptor is a human donor in good health, serving as a control. The sample taken for sequencing was sorted CD4+, CD8+, or CD8+CD57+ T cells (not recorded which) from PBMCs. The nucleotides are TGTGCCACCCGATCGACGGAGGGGGATAATCAGCCCCAGCATTTT. Its protein reads: CATRSTEGDNQPQHF.